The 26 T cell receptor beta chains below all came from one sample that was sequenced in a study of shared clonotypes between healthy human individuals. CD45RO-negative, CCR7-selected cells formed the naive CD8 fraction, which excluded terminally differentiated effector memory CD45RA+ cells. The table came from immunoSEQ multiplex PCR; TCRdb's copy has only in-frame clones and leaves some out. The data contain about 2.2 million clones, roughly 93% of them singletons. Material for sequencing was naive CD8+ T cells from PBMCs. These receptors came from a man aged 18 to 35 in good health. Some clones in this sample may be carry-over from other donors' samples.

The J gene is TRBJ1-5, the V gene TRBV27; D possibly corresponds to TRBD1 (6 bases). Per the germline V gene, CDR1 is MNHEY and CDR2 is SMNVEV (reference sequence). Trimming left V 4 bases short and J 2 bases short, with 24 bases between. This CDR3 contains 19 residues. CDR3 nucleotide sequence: TGTGCCAGCAGTTCCTGGCCGCCATCCAGGGGTACGGGCAATCAGCCCCAGCATTTT. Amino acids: CASSSWPPSRGTGNQPQHF.

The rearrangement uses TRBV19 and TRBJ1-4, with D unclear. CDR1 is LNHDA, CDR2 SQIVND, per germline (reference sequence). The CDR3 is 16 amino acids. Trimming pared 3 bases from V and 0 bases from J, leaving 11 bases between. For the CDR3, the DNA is TGTGCCAGTAGTATCTTTTACACATCAACTAATGAAAAACTGTTTTTT. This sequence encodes CASSIFYTSTNEKLFF.

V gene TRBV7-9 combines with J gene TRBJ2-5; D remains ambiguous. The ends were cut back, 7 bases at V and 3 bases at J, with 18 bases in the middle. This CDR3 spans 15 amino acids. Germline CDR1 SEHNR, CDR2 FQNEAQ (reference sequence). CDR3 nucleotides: TGTGCCAGCACCTACCTCTCCGGCCCTGAAGAGACCCAGTACTTC. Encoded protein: CASTYLSGPEETQYF.

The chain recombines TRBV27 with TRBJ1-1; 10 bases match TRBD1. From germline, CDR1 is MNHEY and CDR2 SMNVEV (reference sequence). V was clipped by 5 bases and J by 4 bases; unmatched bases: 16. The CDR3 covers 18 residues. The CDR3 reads CASSNPPGTGDGSTEAFF. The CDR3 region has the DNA TGTGCCAGCAGTAACCCCCCCGGGACAGGGGACGGTAGCACTGAAGCTTTCTTT.

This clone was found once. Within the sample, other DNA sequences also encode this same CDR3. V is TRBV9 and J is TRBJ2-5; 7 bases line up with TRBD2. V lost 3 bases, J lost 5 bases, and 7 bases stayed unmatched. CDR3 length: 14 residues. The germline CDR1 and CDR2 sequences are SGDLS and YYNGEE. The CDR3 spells CASSESGAGETQYF. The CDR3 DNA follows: TGTGCCAGCAGCGAAAGCGGGGCTGGGGAGACCCAGTACTTC. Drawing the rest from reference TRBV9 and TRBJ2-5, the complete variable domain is DSGVTQTPKHLITATGQRVTLRCSPRSGDLSVYWYQQSLDQGLQFLIQYYNGEERAKGNILERFSAQQFPDLHSELNLSSLELGDSALYFCASSESGAGETQYFGPGTRLLVL.

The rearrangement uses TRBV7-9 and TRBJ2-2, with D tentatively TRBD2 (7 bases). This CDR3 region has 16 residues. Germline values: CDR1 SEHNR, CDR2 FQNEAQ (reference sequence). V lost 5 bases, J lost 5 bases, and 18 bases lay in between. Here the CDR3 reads CASSLFRGARTGELFF. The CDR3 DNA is TGTGCCAGCAGCCTCTTTCGGGGGGCGAGGACCGGGGAGCTGTTTTTT.

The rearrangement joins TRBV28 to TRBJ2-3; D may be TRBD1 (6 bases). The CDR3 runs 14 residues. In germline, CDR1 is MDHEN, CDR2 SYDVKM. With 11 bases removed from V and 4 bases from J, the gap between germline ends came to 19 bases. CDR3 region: CALGGTPAPDTQYF. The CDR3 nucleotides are TGTGCCCTAGGGGGAACTCCGGCCCCAGATACGCAGTATTTT. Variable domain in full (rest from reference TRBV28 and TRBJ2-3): DVKVTQSSRYLVKRTGEKVFLECVQDMDHENMFWYRQDPGLGLRLIYFSYDVKMKEKGDIPEGYSVSREKKERFSLILESASTNQTSMYLCALGGTPAPDTQYFGPGTRLTVL.

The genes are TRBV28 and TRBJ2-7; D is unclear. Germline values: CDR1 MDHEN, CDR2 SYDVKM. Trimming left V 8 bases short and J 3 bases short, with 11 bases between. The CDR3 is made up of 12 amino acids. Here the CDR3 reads CASHNPRYEQYF. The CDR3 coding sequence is TGTGCCAGCCATAACCCGCGCTACGAGCAGTACTTC.

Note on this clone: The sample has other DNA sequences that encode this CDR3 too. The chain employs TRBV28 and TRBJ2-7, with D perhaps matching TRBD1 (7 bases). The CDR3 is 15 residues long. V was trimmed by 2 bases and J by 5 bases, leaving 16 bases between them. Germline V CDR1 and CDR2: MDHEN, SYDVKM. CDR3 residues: CASSLPGQGGNEQYF. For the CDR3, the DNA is TGTGCCAGCAGTTTACCAGGCCAGGGGGGCAACGAGCAGTACTTC.

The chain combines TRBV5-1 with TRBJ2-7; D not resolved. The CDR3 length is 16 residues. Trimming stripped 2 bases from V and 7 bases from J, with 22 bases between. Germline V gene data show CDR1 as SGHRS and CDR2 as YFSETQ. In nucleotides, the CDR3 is TGCGCCAGCAGCTTCGGAGACATAACTATCTTCGAGGAGCAGTACTTC. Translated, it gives CASSFGDITIFEEQYF.

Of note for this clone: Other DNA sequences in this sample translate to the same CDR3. Here the CDR3 reads CASSAQGNQPQHF. CDR3 bases: TGTGCCAGCAGCGCCCAGGGAAATCAGCCCCAGCATTTT. This rearrangement joins TRBV9 to TRBJ1-5; D might be TRBD1 (5 bases). Germline CDR1 SGDLS, CDR2 YYNGEE. There are 13 residues in the CDR3. V gave up 3 bases and J gave up 4 bases, with 8 bases separating them.

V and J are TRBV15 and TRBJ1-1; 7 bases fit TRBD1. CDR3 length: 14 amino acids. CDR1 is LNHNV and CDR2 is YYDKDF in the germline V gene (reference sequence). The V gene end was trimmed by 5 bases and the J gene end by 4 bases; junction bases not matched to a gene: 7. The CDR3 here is CATSPRQGTTEAFF. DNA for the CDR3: TGTGCCACCAGCCCCCGACAGGGCACCACTGAAGCTTTCTTT.

The CDR3 bases are TGTGCCAGCAGCAGAACACGCAGGACAGGGGGCGAGGACACTGAAGCTTTCTTT. This codes for CASSRTRRTGGEDTEAFF. The chain is built from TRBV27 and TRBJ1-1, with 11 bases that match TRBD1. This CDR3 spans 18 amino acids. Germline V gene data show CDR1 as MNHEY and CDR2 as SMNVEV (reference sequence). Unmatched junction bases numbered 15, after V lost 6 bases and J lost 3 bases.

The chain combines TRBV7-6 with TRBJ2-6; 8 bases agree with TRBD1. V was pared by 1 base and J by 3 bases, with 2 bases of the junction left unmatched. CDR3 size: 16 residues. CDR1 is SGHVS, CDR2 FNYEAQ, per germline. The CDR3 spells CASSLEQGVGANVLTF. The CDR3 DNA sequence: TGTGCCAGCAGCTTAGAACAGGGGGTTGGGGCCAACGTCCTGACTTTC.

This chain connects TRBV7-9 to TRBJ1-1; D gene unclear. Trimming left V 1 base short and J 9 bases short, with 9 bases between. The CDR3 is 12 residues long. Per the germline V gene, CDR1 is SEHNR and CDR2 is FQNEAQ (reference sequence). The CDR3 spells CASSLGQDQAFF. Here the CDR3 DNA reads TGTGCCAGCAGCTTAGGGCAAGACCAAGCTTTCTTT.

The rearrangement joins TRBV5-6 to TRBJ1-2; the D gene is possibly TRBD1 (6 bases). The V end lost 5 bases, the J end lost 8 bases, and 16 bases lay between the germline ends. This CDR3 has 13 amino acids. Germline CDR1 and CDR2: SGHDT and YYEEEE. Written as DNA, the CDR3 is TGTGCCAGCAGGCCCGACAGGATGGGAGGCTACACCTTC. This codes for CASRPDRMGGYTF.

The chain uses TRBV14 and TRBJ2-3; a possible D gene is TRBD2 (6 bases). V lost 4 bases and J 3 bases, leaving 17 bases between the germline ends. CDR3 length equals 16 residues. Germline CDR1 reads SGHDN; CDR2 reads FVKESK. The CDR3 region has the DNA TGTGCCAGCAGCCTTTATAGCGGATTACTGACAGATACGCAGTATTTT. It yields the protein CASSLYSGLLTDTQYF.

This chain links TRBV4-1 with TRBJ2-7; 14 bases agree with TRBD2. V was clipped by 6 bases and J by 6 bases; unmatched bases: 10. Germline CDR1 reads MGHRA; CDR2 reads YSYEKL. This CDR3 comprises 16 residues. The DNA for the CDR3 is TGCGCCAGCAGACTAGGCGCCGGGACTAGCGGGAGCGAGCAGTACTTC. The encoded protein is CASRLGAGTSGSEQYF.

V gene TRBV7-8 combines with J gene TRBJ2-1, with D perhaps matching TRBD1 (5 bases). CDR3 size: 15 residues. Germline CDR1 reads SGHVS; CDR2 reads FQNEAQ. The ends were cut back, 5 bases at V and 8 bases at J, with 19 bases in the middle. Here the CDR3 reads CASSDRMGLGDEQFF. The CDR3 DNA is TGTGCCAGCAGCGATCGAATGGGGCTAGGAGATGAGCAGTTCTTC.

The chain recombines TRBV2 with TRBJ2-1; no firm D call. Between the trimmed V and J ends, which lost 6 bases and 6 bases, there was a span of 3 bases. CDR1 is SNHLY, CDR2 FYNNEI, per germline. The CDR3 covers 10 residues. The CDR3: CASRVNEQFF. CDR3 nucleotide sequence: TGTGCCAGCAGGGTCAATGAGCAGTTCTTC.

For the CDR3, the DNA is TGTGCCTGGAACCAAGGGGAGTCGTACCAAGAGACCCAGTACTTC. This codes for CAWNQGESYQETQYF. The gene calls are TRBV30 and TRBJ2-5; either TRBD1 or TRBD2 may fit D (5 bases each). Trimming shortened V by 4 bases and J by 0 bases, and 15 bases separated the two germline ends. Per the germline V gene, CDR1 is GTSNPN and CDR2 is SVGIG (reference sequence). The CDR3 totals 15 residues.

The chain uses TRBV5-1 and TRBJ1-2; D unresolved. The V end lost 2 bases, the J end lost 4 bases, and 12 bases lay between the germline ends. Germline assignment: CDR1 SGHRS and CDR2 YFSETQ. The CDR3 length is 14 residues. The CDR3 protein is CASSLEVYPYGYTF. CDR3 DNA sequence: TGCGCCAGCAGCTTAGAAGTATACCCCTATGGCTACACCTTC.

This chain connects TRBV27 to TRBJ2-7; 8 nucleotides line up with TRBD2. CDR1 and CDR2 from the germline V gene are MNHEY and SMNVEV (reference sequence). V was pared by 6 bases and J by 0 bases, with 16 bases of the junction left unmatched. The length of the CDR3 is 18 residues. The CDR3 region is CASRRREVRSPGSYEQYF. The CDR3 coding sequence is TGTGCCAGCAGAAGGCGGGAGGTAAGGTCGCCCGGCTCCTACGAGCAGTACTTC.

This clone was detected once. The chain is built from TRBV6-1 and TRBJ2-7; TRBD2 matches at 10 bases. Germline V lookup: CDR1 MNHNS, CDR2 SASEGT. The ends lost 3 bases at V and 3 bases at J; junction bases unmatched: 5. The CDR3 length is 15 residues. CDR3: CASSENIAGGYEQYF. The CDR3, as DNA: TGTGCCAGCAGTGAGAACATAGCGGGGGGCTACGAGCAGTACTTC.

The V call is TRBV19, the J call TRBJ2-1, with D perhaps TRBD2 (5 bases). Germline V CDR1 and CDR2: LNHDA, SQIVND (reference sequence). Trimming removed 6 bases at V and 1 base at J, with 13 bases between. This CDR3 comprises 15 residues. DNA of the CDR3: TGTGCCAGTAGACAGAGGGCCTCGTCCTACAATGAGCAGTTCTTC. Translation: CASRQRASSYNEQFF.

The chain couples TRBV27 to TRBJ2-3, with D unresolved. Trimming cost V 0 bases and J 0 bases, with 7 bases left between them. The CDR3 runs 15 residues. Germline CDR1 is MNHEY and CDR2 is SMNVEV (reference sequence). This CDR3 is CASSLSLDSTDTQYF. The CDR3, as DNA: TGTGCCAGCAGTTTATCTCTGGACAGCACAGATACGCAGTATTTT.